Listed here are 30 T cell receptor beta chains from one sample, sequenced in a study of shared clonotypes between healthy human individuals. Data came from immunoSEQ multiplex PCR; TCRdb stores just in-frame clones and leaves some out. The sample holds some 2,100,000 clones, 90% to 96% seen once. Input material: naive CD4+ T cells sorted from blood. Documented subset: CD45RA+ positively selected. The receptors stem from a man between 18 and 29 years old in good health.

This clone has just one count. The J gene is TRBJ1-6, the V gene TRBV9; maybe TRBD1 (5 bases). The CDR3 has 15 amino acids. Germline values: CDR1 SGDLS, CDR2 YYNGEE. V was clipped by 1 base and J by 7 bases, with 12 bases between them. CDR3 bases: TGTGCCAGCAGCGTACAAGACAGCCGAAATTCACCCCTCCACTTT. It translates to CASSVQDSRNSPLHF.

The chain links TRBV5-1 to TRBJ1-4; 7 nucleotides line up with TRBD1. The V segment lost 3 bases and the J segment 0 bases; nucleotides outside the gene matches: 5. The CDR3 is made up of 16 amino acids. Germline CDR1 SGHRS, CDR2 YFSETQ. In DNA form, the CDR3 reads TGCGCCAGCAGCTGGGGGGACAGCGCAACTAATGAAAAACTGTTTTTT. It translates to CASSWGDSATNEKLFF.

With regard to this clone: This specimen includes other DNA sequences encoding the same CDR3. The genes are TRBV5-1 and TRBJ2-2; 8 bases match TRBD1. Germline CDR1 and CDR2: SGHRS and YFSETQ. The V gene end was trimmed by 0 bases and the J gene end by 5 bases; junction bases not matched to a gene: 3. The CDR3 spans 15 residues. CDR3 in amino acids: CASSLGQGTTGELFF. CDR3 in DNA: TGCGCCAGCAGCTTGGGACAGGGGACAACCGGGGAGCTGTTTTTT. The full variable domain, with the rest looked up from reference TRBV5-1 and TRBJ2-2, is KAGVTQTPRYLIKTRGQQVTLSCSPISGHRSVSWYQQTPGQGLQFLFEYFSETQRNKGNFPGRFSGRQFSNSRSEMNVSTLELGDSALYLCASSLGQGTTGELFFGEGSRLTVL.

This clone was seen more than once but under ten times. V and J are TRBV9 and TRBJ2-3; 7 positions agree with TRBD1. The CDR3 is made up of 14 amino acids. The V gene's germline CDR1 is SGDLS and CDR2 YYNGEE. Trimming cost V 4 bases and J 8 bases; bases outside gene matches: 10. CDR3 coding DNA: TGTGCCAGCAGCAAAGCAGGGGGATCGGGTACGCAGTATTTT. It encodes CASSKAGGSGTQYF. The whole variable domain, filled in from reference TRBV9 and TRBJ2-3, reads DSGVTQTPKHLITATGQRVTLRCSPRSGDLSVYWYQQSLDQGLQFLIQYYNGEERAKGNILERFSAQQFPDLHSELNLSSLELGDSALYFCASSKAGGSGTQYFGPGTRLTVL.

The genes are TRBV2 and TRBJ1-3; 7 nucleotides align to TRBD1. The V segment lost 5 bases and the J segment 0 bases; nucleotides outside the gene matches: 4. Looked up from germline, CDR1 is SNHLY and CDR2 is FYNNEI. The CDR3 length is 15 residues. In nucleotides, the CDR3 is TGTGCCAGCAGTACGGACAGGAGCTCTGGAAACACCATATATTTT. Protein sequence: CASSTDRSSGNTIYF.

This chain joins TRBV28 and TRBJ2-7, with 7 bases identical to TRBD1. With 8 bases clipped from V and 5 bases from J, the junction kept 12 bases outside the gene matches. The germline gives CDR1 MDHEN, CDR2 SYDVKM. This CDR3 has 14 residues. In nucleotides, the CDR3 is TGTGCCAGCTCAACCCGGAGGACAGGCAACGAGCAGTACTTC. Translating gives CASSTRRTGNEQYF.

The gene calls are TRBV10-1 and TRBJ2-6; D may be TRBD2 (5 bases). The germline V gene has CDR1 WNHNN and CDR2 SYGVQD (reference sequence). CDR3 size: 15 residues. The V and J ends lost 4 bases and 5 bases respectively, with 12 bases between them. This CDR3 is CASSAGGLWANVLTF. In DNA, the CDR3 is TGCGCCAGCAGTGCGGGCGGGCTCTGGGCCAACGTCCTGACTTTC.

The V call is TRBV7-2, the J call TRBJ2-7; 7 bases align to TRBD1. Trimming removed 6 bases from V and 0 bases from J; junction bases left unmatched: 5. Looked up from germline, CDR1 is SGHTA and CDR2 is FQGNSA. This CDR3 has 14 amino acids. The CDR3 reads CASRERQGSYEQYF. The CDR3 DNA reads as TGTGCCAGCAGAGAACGACAGGGCTCCTACGAGCAGTACTTC.

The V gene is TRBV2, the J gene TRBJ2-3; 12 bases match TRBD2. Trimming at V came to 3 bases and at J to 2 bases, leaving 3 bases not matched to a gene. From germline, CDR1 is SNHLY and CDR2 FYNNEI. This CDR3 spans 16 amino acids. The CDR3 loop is CASSETSGGPTDTQYF. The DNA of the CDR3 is TGTGCCAGCAGTGAGACTAGCGGGGGTCCCACAGATACGCAGTATTTT.

DNA of the CDR3: TGTGCCAGCAGCAAACTTCAGGAGGGTAAGGGGAACACTGAAGCTTTCTTT. It specifies CASSKLQEGKGNTEAFF. V and J are TRBV21-1 and TRBJ1-1. TRBV21-1 is recorded as a pseudogene. The CDR3 consists of 17 residues.

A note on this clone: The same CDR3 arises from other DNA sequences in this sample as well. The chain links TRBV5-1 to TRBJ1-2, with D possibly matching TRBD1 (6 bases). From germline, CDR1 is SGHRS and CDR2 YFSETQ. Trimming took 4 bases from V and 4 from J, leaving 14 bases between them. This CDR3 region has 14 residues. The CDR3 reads CASSPEGGGYGYTF. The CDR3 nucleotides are TGCGCCAGCAGCCCGGAAGGGGGGGGCTATGGCTACACCTTC. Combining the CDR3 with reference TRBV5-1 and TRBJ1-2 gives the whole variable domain KAGVTQTPRYLIKTRGQQVTLSCSPISGHRSVSWYQQTPGQGLQFLFEYFSETQRNKGNFPGRFSGRQFSNSRSEMNVSTLELGDSALYLCASSPEGGGYGYTFGSGTRLTVV.

This chain's CDR3 is CASSRGSRGNSPLHF. The CDR3 nucleotides read TGTGCCAGCTCAAGGGGGAGTCGCGGTAATTCACCCCTCCACTTT. The chain uses TRBV19 and TRBJ1-6; D perhaps matches TRBD1 (6 bases). The V and J ends lost 9 bases and 6 bases respectively, with 18 bases between them. Germline loops: CDR1 LNHDA, CDR2 SQIVND (reference sequence). The CDR3 sequence is 15 residues long.

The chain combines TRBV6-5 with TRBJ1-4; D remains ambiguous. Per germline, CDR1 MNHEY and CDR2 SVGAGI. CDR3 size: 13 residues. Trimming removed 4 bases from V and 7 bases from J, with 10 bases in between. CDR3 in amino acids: CASSFRSGEKLFF. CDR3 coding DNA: TGTGCCAGCAGTTTCCGATCTGGTGAAAAACTGTTTTTT.

For the CDR3, the DNA is TGTGCCAGTCTGCCGGGTCCTGGCAACTATGGCTACACCTTC. Its translation is CASLPGPGNYGYTF. The chain is built from TRBV19 and TRBJ1-2; D gene ambiguous. The CDR3 consists of 14 residues. Trimming shortened V by 8 bases and J by 2 bases, and 15 bases separated the two germline ends. The germline gives CDR1 LNHDA, CDR2 SQIVND (reference sequence).

DNA of the CDR3: TGTGCCAGCAGCTTAGTCACTAGCGGAGGGGGACGAGAGACCCAGTACTTC. It specifies CASSLVTSGGGRETQYF. The chain uses TRBV7-2 and TRBJ2-5, with 8 bases lining up with TRBD2. The V gene's germline CDR1 is SGHTA and CDR2 FQGNSA. The CDR3 has 17 residues. The V segment lost 1 base and the J segment 4 bases; nucleotides outside the gene matches: 11.

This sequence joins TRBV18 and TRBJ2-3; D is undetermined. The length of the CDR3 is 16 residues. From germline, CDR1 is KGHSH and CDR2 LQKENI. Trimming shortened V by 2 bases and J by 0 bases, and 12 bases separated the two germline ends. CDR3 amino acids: CASSPTSTPSTDTQYF. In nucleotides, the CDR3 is TGTGCCAGCTCACCAACGAGCACTCCTAGCACAGATACGCAGTATTTT.

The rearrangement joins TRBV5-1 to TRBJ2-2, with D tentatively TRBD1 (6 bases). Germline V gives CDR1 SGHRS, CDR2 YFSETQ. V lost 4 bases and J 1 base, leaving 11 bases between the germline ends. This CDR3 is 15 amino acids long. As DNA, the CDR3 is TGCGCCAGCAGCCGTAGACAGGTGAACACCGGGGAGCTGTTTTTT. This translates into CASSRRQVNTGELFF.

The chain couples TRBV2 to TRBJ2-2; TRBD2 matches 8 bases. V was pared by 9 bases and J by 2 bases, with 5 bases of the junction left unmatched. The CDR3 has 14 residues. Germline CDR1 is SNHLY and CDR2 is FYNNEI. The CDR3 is CASKSGSNTGELFF. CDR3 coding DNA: TGTGCCAGTAAGAGCGGGAGTAACACCGGGGAGCTGTTTTTT.

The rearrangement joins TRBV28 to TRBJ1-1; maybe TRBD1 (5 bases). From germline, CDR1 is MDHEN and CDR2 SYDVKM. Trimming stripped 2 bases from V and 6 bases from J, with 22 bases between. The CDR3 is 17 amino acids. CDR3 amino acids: CASSLLPLRGRDAEAFF. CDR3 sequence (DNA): TGTGCCAGCAGTTTACTCCCCCTACGGGGTAGGGACGCTGAAGCTTTCTTT.

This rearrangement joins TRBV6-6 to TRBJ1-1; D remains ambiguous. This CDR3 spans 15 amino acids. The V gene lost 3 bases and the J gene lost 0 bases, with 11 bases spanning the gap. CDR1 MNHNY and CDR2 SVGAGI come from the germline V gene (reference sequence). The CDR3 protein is CASSYYRGMNTEAFF. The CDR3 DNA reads TGTGCCAGCAGTTATTACCGCGGGATGAACACTGAAGCTTTCTTT.

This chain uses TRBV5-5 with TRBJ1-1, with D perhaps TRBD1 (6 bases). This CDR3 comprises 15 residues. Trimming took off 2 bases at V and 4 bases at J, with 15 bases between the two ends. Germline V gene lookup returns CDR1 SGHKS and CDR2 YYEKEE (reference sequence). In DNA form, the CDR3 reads TGTGCCAGCAGCTTTCAGCAGGGGAGGACCACTGAAGCTTTCTTT. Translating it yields CASSFQQGRTTEAFF.

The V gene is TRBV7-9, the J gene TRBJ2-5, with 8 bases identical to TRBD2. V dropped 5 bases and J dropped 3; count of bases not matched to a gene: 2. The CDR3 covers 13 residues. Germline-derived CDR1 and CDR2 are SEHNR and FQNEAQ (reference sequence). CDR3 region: CASSQAGEETQYF. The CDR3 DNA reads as TGTGCCAGCAGCCAAGCGGGGGAAGAGACCCAGTACTTC.

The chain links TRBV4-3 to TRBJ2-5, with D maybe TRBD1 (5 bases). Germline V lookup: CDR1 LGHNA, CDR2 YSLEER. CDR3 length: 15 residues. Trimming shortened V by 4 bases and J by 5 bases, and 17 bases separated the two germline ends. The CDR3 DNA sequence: TGCGCCAGCAGCCCCAGGCCGGACATACGGGAGACCCAGTACTTC. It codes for CASSPRPDIRETQYF.

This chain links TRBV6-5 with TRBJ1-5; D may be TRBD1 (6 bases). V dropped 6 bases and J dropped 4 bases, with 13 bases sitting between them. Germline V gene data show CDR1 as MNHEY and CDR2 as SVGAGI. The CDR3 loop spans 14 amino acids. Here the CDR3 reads CASSQDRLNQPQHF. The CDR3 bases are TGTGCCAGCAGCCAAGACAGGCTAAATCAGCCCCAGCATTTT.

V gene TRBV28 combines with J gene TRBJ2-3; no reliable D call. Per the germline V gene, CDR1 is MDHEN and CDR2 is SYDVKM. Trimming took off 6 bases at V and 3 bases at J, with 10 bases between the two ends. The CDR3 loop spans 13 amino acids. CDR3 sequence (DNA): TGTGCCAGCAGCCCGGCCCGAACAGATACGCAGTATTTT. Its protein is CASSPARTDTQYF.

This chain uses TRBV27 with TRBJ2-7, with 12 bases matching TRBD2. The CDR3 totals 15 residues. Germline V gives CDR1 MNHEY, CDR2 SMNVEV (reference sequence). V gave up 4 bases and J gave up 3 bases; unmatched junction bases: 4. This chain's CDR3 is CASSSGLAGYYEQYF. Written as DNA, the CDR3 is TGTGCCAGCAGTTCTGGACTAGCGGGATACTACGAGCAGTACTTC.

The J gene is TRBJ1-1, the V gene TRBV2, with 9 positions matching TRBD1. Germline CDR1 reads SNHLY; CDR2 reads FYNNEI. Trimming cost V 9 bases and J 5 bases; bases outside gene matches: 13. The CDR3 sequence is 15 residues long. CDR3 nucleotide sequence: TGTGCCAGTCTTACAACCGGGACAGGGCGAACTGAAGCTTTCTTT. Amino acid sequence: CASLTTGTGRTEAFF.

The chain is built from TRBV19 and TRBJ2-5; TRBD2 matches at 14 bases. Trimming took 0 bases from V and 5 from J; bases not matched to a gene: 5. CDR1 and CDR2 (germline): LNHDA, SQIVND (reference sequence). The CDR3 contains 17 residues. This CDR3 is CASSIEFRTSGGETQYF. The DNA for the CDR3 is TGTGCCAGTAGTATAGAGTTTCGGACTAGCGGGGGGGAGACCCAGTACTTC.

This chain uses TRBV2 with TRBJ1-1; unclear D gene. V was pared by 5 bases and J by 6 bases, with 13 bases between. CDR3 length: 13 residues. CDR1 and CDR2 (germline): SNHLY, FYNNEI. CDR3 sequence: CASSKVGSAEAFF. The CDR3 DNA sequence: TGTGCCAGCAGTAAGGTCGGGAGCGCTGAAGCTTTCTTT.

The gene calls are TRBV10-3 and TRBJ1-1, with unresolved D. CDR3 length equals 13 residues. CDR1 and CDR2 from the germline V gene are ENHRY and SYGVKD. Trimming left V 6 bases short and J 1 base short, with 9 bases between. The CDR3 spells CAIRPDTNTEAFF. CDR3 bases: TGTGCCATCAGACCTGACACGAACACTGAAGCTTTCTTT.